This is a list of T cell receptor beta chains from one sample in a study of cytomegalovirus exposure and HLA in healthy donors. Profiling relied on immunoSEQ multiplex PCR, and the TCRdb table lists in-frame clones only, not all of them. The table lists 55,000 to 70,000 clones, around 80% of them singletons, with roughly 5.6% in the top ten. The sample consisted of PBMCs. These TCRs come from a male donor in good health and CMV-seronegative. The CDR3 runs from the conserved cysteine through the conserved F or W. The order of the fields is CDR3 length, clone size, V gene, D gene, J gene, CDR3 DNA, CDR3 protein. D genes are given only for firm matches. The size of a clone is reported for some rows only, either as once, few or many, or as a class for expanded clones.

CDR3 length: 14; clone size: few; V gene: TRBV18; D gene: -; J gene: TRBJ2-7; CDR3 DNA: TGTGCCAGCTCACCTGAGACAGGAGGCGACGAGCAGTACTTC; CDR3 protein: CASSPETGGDEQYF
CDR3 length: 12; clone size: -; V gene: TRBV5-4; D gene: -; J gene: TRBJ1-5; CDR3 DNA: TGTGCCAGCAGCTCCGGCAATCAGCCCCAGCATTTT; CDR3 protein: CASSSGNQPQHF
CDR3 length: 18; clone size: -; V gene: TRBV7-7; D gene: -; J gene: TRBJ1-1; CDR3 DNA: TGTGCCAGCAGCCTCGTGGTCCGGTTGACAGTAATGAACACTGAAGCTTTCTTT; CDR3 protein: CASSLVVRLTVMNTEAFF
CDR3 length: 14; clone size: once; V gene: TRBV7-2; D gene: -; J gene: TRBJ1-1; CDR3 DNA: TGTGCCAGCAGCTACTACTCTGGGAACACTGAAGCTTTCTTT; CDR3 protein: CASSYYSGNTEAFF
CDR3 length: 16; clone size: -; V gene: TRBV4-3; D gene: -; J gene: TRBJ1-6; CDR3 DNA: TGCGCCAGCAGCCCAGATACGGAGGGATATAATTCACCCCTCCACTTT; CDR3 protein: CASSPDTEGYNSPLHF
CDR3 length: 13; clone size: -; V gene: TRBV10-3; D gene: TRBD1; J gene: TRBJ1-2; CDR3 DNA: TGTGCCATTCAGGGGGCGGCTAACTATGGCTACACCTTC; CDR3 protein: CAIQGAANYGYTF
CDR3 length: 16; clone size: -; V gene: TRBV7-7; D gene: -; J gene: TRBJ2-3; CDR3 DNA: TGTGCCAGCAGCCCCGGGGGTGGCGGGGGCACAGATACGCAGTATTTT; CDR3 protein: CASSPGGGGGTDTQYF
CDR3 length: 15; clone size: once; V gene: TRBV7-2; D gene: -; J gene: TRBJ2-5; CDR3 DNA: TGTGCCACCCGCGAAGCCCCGTCGGTGTTGGAGACCCAGTACTTC; CDR3 protein: CATREAPSVLETQYF
CDR3 length: 13; clone size: -; V gene: TRBV6-1; D gene: -; J gene: TRBJ1-4; CDR3 DNA: TGTGCCAGCATCGGTAGACGAGGCGAAAAACTGTTTTTT; CDR3 protein: CASIGRRGEKLFF
CDR3 length: 15; clone size: -; V gene: TRBV6-5; D gene: TRBD1; J gene: TRBJ1-5; CDR3 DNA: TGTGCCAGCAGGACCGGGACAGGGCGCAATCAGCCCCAGCATTTT; CDR3 protein: CASRTGTGRNQPQHF
CDR3 length: 17; clone size: -; V gene: TRBV5-6; D gene: -; J gene: TRBJ2-2; CDR3 DNA: TGTGCCAGCAGCTTCCCCCCCGGAGTGGCGAAAAACGGGGAGCTGTTTTTT; CDR3 protein: CASSFPPGVAKNGELFF
CDR3 length: 13; clone size: -; V gene: TRBV30; D gene: TRBD1; J gene: TRBJ2-3; CDR3 DNA: TGTGCCTGGGGTCGGACAGGGGCAGATACGCAGTATTTT; CDR3 protein: CAWGRTGADTQYF
CDR3 length: 16; clone size: few; V gene: TRBV21-1; D gene: -; J gene: TRBJ2-3; CDR3 DNA: TGTGCCAGCAGCAAGGGGACTAGCGGGGGCACAGATACGCAGTATTTT; CDR3 protein: CASSKGTSGGTDTQYF
CDR3 length: 13; clone size: once; V gene: TRBV4-3; D gene: -; J gene: TRBJ1-5; CDR3 DNA: TGCGCCAGCAGCCTTCAAATCAATCAGCCCCAGCATTTT; CDR3 protein: CASSLQINQPQHF
CDR3 length: 19; clone size: -; V gene: TRBV19; D gene: -; J gene: TRBJ2-1; CDR3 DNA: TGTGCCAGTAGTATAGATCGGGGATACGGCGGGGAGGCTTACAATGAGCAGTTCTTC; CDR3 protein: CASSIDRGYGGEAYNEQFF